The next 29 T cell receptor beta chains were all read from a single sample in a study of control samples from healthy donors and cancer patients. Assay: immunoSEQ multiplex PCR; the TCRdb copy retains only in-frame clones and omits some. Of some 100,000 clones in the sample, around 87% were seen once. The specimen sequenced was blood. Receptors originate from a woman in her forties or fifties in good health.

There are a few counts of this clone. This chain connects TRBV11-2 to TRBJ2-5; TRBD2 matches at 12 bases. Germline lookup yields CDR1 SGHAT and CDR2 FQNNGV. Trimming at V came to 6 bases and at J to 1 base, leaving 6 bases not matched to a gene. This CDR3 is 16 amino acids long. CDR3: CASRQTSGGTQETQYF. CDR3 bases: TGTGCCAGCAGACAAACTAGCGGGGGGACCCAAGAGACCCAGTACTTC.

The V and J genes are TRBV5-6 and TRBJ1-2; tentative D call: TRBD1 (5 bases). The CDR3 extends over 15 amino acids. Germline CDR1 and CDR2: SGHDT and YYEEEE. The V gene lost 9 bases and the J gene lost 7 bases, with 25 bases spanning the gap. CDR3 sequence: CATLHRDEWTFGYTF. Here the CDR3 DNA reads TGTGCCACCCTACACCGGGACGAGTGGACGTTTGGCTACACCTTC.

The CDR3 region is CASGIRAIAGEQYF. CDR3 DNA sequence: TGCGCCAGCGGAATCAGGGCGATAGCTGGTGAGCAGTACTTC. V gene TRBV10-1 combines with J gene TRBJ2-7; D may be TRBD1 (5 bases). The V end lost 8 bases, the J end lost 7 bases, and 21 bases lay between the germline ends. This CDR3 is 14 amino acids long. CDR1 is WNHNN and CDR2 is SYGVQD in the germline V gene (reference sequence).

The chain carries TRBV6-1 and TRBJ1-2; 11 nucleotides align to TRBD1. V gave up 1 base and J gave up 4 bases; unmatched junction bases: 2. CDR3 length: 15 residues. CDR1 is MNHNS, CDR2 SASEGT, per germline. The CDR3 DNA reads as TGTGCCAGCAGTGAAGGGACAGGGGGCAGCTATGGCTACACCTTC. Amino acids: CASSEGTGGSYGYTF.

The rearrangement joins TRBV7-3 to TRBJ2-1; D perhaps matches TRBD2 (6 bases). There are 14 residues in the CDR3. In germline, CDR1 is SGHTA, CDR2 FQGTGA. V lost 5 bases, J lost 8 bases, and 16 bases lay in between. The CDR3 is CASSLGLPQHEQFF. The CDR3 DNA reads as TGTGCCAGCAGCCTGGGACTTCCGCAACATGAGCAGTTCTTC.

CDR3 nucleotide sequence: TGTGCCAGCAGTTTAGCTGTGGACACTGAAGCTTTCTTT. Translation gives CASSLAVDTEAFF. V is TRBV12-3 or TRBV12-4 and J is TRBJ1-1, with D unclear. Deletions cut 0 bases from V and 3 bases from J, with 5 bases between. The CDR3 loop spans 13 amino acids.

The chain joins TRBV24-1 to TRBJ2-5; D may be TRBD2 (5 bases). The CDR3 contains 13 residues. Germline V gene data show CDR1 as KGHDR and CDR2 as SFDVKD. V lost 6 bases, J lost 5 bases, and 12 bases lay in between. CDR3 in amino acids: CATSRDRGETQYF. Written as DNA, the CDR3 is TGTGCCACCAGTCGTGATAGAGGGGAGACCCAGTACTTC.

The CDR3 nucleotides read TGTGCCAGCAGCCTAACGGACAGGGGAGATACGCAGTATTTT. Amino acid sequence: CASSLTDRGDTQYF. The V call is TRBV5-4, the J call TRBJ2-3; 9 bases line up with TRBD1. Trimming took 4 bases from V and 5 from J; bases not matched to a gene: 5. The germline gives CDR1 SGHNT, CDR2 YYREEE (reference sequence). The length of the CDR3 is 14 residues.

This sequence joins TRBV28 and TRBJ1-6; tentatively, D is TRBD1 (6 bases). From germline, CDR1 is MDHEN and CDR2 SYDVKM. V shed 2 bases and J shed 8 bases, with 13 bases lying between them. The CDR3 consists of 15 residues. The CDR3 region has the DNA TGTGCCAGCAGTTTAGGGGGGGCAGGGGATTCACCCCTCCACTTT. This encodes CASSLGGAGDSPLHF.

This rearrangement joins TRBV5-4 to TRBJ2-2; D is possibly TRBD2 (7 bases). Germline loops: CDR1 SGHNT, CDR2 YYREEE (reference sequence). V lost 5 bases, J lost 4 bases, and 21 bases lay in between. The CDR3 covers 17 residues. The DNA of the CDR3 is TGTGCCAGCAGTCAAGATGGCGGGGGACATACCACCGGGGAGCTGTTTTTT. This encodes CASSQDGGGHTTGELFF.

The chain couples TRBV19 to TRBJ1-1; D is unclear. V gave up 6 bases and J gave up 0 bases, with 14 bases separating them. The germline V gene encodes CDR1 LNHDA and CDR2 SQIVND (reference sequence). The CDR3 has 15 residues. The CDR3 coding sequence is TGTGCCAGTAGCGCCTTCAGGAACATGAACACTGAAGCTTTCTTT. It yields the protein CASSAFRNMNTEAFF.

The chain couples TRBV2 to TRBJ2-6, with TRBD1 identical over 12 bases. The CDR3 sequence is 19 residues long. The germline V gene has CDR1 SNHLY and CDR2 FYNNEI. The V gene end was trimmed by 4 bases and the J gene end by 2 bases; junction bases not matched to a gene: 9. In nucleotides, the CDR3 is TGTGCCAGCAGTGTCTCGGGGACAGGGGGCGCAACTGGGGCCAACGTCCTGACTTTC. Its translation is CASSVSGTGGATGANVLTF.

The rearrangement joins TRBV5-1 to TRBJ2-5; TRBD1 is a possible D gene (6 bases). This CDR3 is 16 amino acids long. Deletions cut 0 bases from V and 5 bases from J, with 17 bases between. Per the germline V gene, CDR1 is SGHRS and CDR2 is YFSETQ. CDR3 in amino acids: CASSLGGRGQLETQYF. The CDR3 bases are TGCGCCAGCAGCTTGGGTGGCAGGGGTCAATTGGAGACCCAGTACTTC.

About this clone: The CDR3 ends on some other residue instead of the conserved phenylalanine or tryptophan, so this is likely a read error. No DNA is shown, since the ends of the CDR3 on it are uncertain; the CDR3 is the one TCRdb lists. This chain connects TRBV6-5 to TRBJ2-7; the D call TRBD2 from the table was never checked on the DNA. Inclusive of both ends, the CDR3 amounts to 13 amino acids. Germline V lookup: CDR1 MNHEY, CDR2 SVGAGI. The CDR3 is CASSKTGTSEQCS.

This CDR3 reads CASSQGTGSPTGELFF. As DNA, the CDR3 is TGTGCCAGCAGCCAAGGGACAGGATCCCCCACCGGGGAGCTGTTTTTT. The chain recombines TRBV4-2 with TRBJ2-2, with 7 bases fitting TRBD1. The CDR3 contains 16 residues. The trim removed 1 base at V and 4 bases at J, leaving 6 bases unmatched. Germline CDR1 is LGHNA and CDR2 is YNFKEQ.

The CDR3 region is CASGPTGELGGYTF. The CDR3 DNA reads as TGTGCCAGCGGGCCCACAGGGGAGCTGGGGGGCTACACCTTC. The chain carries TRBV21-1 and TRBJ1-2; the D call in the table, TRBD1, was not verified against the DNA. TRBV21-1 is a listed pseudogene. The CDR3 loop spans 14 amino acids.

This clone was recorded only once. CDR3 in amino acids: CATSDSAGSNTGELFF. CDR3 DNA sequence: TGTGCCACCAGTGATTCGGCGGGATCGAACACCGGGGAGCTGTTTTTT. J is TRBJ2-2 and V is TRBV24-1; a possible D gene is TRBD2 (6 bases). Trimming left V 2 bases short and J 0 bases short, with 9 bases between. The germline V gene has CDR1 KGHDR and CDR2 SFDVKD. The CDR3 loop spans 16 amino acids.

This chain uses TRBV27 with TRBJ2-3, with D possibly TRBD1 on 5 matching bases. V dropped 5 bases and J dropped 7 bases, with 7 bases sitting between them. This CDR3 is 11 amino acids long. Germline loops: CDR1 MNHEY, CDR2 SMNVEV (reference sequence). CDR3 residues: CASSRGYTQYF. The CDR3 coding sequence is TGTGCCAGCAGTAGGGGCTATACGCAGTATTTT.

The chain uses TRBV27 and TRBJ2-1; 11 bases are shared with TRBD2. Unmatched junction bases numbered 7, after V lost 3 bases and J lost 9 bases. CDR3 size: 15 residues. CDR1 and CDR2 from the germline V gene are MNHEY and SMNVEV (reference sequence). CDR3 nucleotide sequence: TGTGCCAGCAGTTTTACTAGCGGGAGAATAAGTGAGCAGTTCTTC. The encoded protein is CASSFTSGRISEQFF.

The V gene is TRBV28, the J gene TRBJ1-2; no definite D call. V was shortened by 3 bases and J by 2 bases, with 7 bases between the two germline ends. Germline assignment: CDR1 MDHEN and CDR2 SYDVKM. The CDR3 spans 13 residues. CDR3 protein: CASSFMLNYGYTF. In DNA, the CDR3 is TGTGCCAGCAGTTTTATGTTGAACTATGGCTACACCTTC.

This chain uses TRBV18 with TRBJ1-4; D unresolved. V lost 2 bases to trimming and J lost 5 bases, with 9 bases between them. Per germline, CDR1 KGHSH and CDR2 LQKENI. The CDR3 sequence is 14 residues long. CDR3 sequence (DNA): TGTGCCAGCTCACCAAGCCAGGAAAATGAAAAACTGTTTTTT. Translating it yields CASSPSQENEKLFF. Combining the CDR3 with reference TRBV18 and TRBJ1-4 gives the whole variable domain NAGVMQNPRHLVRRRGQEARLRCSPMKGHSHVYWYRQLPEEGLKFMVYLQKENIIDESGMPKERFSAEFPKEGPSILRIQQVVRGDSAAYFCASSPSQENEKLFFGSGTQLSVL.

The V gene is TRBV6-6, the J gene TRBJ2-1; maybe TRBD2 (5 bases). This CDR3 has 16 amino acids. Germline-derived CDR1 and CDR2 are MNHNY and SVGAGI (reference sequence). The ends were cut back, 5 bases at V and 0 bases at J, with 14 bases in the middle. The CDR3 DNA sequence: TGTGCCAGCAGTCAAAACCCGGGAAGCTCCTACAATGAGCAGTTCTTC. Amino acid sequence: CASSQNPGSSYNEQFF.

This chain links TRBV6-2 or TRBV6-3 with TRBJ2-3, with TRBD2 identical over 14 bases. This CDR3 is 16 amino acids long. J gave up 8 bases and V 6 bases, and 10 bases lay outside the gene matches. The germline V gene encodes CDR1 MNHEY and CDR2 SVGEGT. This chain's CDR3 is CASRPTGTSGSRTQYF. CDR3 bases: TGTGCCAGCAGACCTACCGGGACTAGCGGGAGTCGTACGCAGTATTTT.

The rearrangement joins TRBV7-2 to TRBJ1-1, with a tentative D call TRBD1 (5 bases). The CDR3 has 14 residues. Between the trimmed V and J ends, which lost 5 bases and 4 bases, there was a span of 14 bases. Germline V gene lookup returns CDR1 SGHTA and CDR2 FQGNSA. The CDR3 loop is CASSPGLRGTEAFF. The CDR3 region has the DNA TGTGCCAGCAGCCCGGGGCTGCGGGGCACTGAAGCTTTCTTT.

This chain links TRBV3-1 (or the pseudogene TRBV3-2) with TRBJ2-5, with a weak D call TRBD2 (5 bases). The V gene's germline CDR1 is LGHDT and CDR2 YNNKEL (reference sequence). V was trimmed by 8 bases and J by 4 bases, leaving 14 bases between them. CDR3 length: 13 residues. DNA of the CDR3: TGTGCCAGCGGAATGAGGGCCACAGAGACCCAGTACTTC. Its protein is CASGMRATETQYF.

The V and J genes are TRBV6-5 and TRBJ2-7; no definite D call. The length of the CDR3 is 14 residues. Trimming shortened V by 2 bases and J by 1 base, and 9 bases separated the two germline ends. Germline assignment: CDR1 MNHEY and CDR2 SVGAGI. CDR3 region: CASSYGRQSYEQYF. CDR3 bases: TGTGCCAGCAGTTACGGACGCCAATCCTACGAGCAGTACTTC.

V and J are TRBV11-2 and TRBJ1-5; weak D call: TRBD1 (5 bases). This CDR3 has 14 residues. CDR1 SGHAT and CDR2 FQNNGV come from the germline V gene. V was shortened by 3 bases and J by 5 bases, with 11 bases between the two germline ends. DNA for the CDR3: TGTGCCAGCAGCTTGTCAGGGTCTTATCAGCCCCAGCATTTT. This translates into CASSLSGSYQPQHF.

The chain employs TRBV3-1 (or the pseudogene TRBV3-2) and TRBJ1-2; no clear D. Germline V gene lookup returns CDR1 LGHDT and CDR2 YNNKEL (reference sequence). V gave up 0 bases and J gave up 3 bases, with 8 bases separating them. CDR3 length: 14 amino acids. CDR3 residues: CASSQDVSDYGYTF. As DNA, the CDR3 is TGTGCCAGCAGCCAAGACGTTTCGGACTATGGCTACACCTTC.

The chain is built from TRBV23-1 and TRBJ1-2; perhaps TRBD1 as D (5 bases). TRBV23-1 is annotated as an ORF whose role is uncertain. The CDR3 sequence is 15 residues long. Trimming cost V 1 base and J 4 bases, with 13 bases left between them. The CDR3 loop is CASSQWEPGPYGYTF. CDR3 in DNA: TGCGCCAGCAGTCAATGGGAGCCAGGGCCCTATGGCTACACCTTC.